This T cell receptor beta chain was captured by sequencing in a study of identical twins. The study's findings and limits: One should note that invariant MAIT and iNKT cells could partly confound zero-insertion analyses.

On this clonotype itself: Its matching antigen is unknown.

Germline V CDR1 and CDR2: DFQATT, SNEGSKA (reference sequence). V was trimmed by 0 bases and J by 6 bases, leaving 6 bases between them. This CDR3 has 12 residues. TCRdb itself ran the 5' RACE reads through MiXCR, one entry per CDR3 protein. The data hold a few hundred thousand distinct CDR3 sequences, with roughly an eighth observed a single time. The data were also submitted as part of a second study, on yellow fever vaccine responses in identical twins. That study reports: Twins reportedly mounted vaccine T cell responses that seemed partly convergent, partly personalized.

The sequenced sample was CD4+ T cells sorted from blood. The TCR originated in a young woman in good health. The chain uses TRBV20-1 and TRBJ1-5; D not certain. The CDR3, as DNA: TGCAGTGCTAGAGATCGAAGTCAGCCCCAGCATTTT. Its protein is CSARDRSQPQHF.